The present entry profiles one T cell receptor beta chain with its context. This sample was included in a study of OX40 agonist ivuxolimab in advanced cancers. Study as a whole: Ivuxolimab, an agonist antibody against OX40 (CD134), was given to patients. Three patients showed partial responses: one hepatocellular carcinoma and two cutaneous melanoma cases.

The germline V gene encodes CDR1 ENHRY and CDR2 SYGVKD. Trimming cost V 3 bases and J 5 bases, with 18 bases left between them. This CDR3 comprises 16 residues. TCRdb's table, derived via immunoSEQ multiplex PCR, lists solely in-frame clones and lacks some. This sample has about 79,000 clones; about 85% occur once, and the top ten carry 3% to 4.5%. This TCR was recovered from an adult with an advanced solid tumor such as melanoma, head and neck, liver or kidney cancer. The sequenced sample was CD4+ or CD8+ T cells sorted from blood, obtained in a trial of the OX40 agonist ivuxolimab. The chain joins TRBV10-3 to TRBJ2-3, with D possibly TRBD1 on 6 matching bases. CDR3 sequence reads: CAISDGGPRALDTQYF. CDR3 coding DNA: TGTGCCATCAGTGATGGGGGCCCGAGAGCGTTAGATACGCAGTATTTT.